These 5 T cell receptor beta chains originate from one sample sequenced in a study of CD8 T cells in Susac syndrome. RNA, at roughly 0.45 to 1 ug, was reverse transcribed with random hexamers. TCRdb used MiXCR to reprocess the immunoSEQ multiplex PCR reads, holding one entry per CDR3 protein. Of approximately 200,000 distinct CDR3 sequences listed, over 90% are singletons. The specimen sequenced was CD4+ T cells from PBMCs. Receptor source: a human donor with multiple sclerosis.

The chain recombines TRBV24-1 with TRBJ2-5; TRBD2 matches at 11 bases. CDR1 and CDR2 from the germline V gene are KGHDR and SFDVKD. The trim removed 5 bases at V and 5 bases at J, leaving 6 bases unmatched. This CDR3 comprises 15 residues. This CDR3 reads CATSVTTSGTETQYF. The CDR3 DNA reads TGTGCCACCAGTGTAACGACTAGCGGGACGGAGACCCAGTACTTC.

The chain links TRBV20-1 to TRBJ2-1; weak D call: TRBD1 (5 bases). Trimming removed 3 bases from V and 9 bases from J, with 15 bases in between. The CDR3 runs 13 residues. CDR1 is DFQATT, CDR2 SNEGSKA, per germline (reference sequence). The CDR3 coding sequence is TGCAGTGCTAGTAGGACACCACCTATTGAGCAGTTCTTC. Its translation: CSASRTPPIEQFF.

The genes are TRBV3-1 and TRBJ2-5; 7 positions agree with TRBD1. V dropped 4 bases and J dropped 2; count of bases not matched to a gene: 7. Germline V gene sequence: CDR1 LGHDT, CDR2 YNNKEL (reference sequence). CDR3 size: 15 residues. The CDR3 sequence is CASSRTGQLQETQYF. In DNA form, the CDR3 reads TGTGCCAGCAGCCGAACGGGACAGCTTCAAGAGACCCAGTACTTC.

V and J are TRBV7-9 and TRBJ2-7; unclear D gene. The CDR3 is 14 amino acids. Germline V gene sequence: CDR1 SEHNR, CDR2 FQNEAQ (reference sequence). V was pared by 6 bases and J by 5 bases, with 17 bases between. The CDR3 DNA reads TGTGCCAGCAGTTTAACGGTAGAAGTTCACGAGCAGTACTTC. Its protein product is CASSLTVEVHEQYF.

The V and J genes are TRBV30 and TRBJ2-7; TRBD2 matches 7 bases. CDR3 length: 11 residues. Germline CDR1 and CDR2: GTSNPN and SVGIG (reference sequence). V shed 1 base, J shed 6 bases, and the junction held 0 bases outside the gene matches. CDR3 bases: TGTGCCTGGAGTGCGGGGGGCGAGCAGTACTTC. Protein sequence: CAWSAGGEQYF.